This TCR beta chain was captured by sequencing in a study of T-cell memory formation after mild COVID-19. Across the whole study: Largely, the TCR clusters proved donor specific.

Study-wide results and limits: Pre-infection memory carried some responding clones, suggesting that cross-reactive memory joined.

Points on this clonotype: Its specificity is unknown.

CDR1 is SGHAT, CDR2 FQNNGV, per germline. This CDR3 region has 15 residues. V dropped 2 bases and J dropped 3; count of bases not matched to a gene: 4. TCRdb analysed the 5' RACE reads with MiXCR anew, one entry per CDR3 protein. The table shows roughly 190,000 distinct CDR3 sequences, with more than 25% occurring only once. The sequence was obtained from an adult woman who had mild COVID-19 (a few samples of this study predate the infection). Cell type and time point are not known. This chain links TRBV11-2 with TRBJ2-5; 9 nucleotides line up with TRBD2. Source material: PBMCs or a T cell subset sorted from them (not recorded which). CDR3 in DNA: TGTGCCAGCAGCTTAAGTAGCGGGAGTAAAGAGACCCAGTACTTC. It codes for CASSLSSGSKETQYF.